Below are 2 T cell receptor beta chains sequenced from a single sample in a study of shared clonotypes between healthy human individuals. Terminally differentiated effector memory CD45RA+ cells were excluded from the naive CD8 cells, which were CD45RO-negative and positively selected for CCR7. The assay was immunoSEQ multiplex PCR, and TCRdb's table has in-frame clones only and misses some. Among about 2.1 million clones, around 93% were seen once, and the ten largest hold over 1.5%. Material for sequencing was naive CD8+ T cells from PBMCs. The receptors were gathered from a man in his late teens or twenties in good health. Some clones in this sample may be carry-over from other donors' samples.

The genes are TRBV19 and TRBJ2-5; TRBD2 agrees at 10 bases. This CDR3 spans 18 amino acids. Looked up from germline, CDR1 is LNHDA and CDR2 is SQIVND (reference sequence). With 0 bases clipped from V and 5 bases from J, the junction kept 12 bases outside the gene matches. The CDR3: CASSIESEASGSLETQYF. In DNA form, the CDR3 reads TGTGCCAGTAGTATAGAGTCGGAGGCTAGCGGGAGCTTGGAGACCCAGTACTTC.

The chain combines TRBV19 with TRBJ2-7; D is unresolved. Trimming stripped 3 bases from V and 0 bases from J, with 12 bases between. CDR3 length: 15 amino acids. CDR1 is LNHDA and CDR2 is SQIVND in the germline V gene (reference sequence). The CDR3 sequence is CASSIGGMSSYEQYF. CDR3 bases: TGTGCCAGTAGTATCGGTGGGATGTCCTCCTACGAGCAGTACTTC.